Listed here are 25 T cell receptor beta chains from one sample, sequenced in a study of cytomegalovirus exposure and HLA in healthy donors. PCR primers comprised 60 Vbeta and 13 Jbeta primers. Assay: immunoSEQ multiplex PCR; the TCRdb copy retains only in-frame clones and omits some. The table shows approximately 180,000 clones, with about four fifths occurring only once. The sample comprised PBMCs. These receptors all come from a woman in her thirties or forties in good health and CMV-seronegative.

This rearrangement joins TRBV11-2 to TRBJ1-2, with D perhaps matching TRBD1 (5 bases). Germline CDR1 and CDR2: SGHAT and FQNNGV. CDR3 length equals 13 residues. V lost 3 bases to trimming and J lost 3 bases, with 8 bases between them. This chain's CDR3 is CASSFGTDYGYTF. CDR3 coding DNA: TGTGCCAGCAGCTTTGGGACTGACTATGGCTACACCTTC.

The V call is TRBV5-4, the J call TRBJ2-7; the match to TRBD1 covers 7 bases. The CDR3 runs 16 residues. The germline gives CDR1 SGHNT, CDR2 YYREEE (reference sequence). The V segment lost 3 bases and the J segment 5 bases; nucleotides outside the gene matches: 14. Here the CDR3 reads CASSYEGAFPGNEQYF. In DNA form, the CDR3 reads TGTGCCAGCAGCTACGAGGGGGCTTTCCCGGGCAACGAGCAGTACTTC.

This chain links TRBV5-1 with TRBJ1-3; TRBD1 might be the D (5 bases). From germline, CDR1 is SGHRS and CDR2 YFSETQ. This CDR3 has 15 amino acids. Trimming took off 0 bases at V and 2 bases at J, with 9 bases between the two ends. Written as DNA, the CDR3 is TGCGCCAGCAGCTTGGACCAGGGAACTGGAAACACCATATATTTT. Protein product: CASSLDQGTGNTIYF.

This clone has only one observation. This rearrangement joins TRBV7-2 to TRBJ2-5; TRBD1 aligns across 8 bases. Trimming at V came to 2 bases and at J to 1 base, leaving 0 bases not matched to a gene. Germline CDR1 reads SGHTA; CDR2 reads FQGNSA. This CDR3 contains 14 residues. The CDR3 bases are TGTGCCAGCAGCTTACAGGGGGCCCAAGAGACCCAGTACTTC. Its translation: CASSLQGAQETQYF.

The rearrangement links TRBV11-3 to TRBJ1-1; D gene uncertain. Deletions cut 1 base from V and 8 bases from J, with 5 bases between. The CDR3 consists of 11 residues. Per the germline V gene, CDR1 is SGHNT and CDR2 is YENEEA. CDR3 DNA: TGTGCCAGCAGCTTAGTTTCAGAAGCTTTCTTT. Amino acid sequence: CASSLVSEAFF.

The chain carries TRBV4-1 and TRBJ2-7; 10 positions agree with TRBD2. The CDR3 has 16 amino acids. Looked up from germline, CDR1 is MGHRA and CDR2 is YSYEKL. Trimming at V came to 5 bases and at J to 0 bases, leaving 7 bases not matched to a gene. The CDR3 DNA reads as TGCGCCAGCAGCACGAGTTCTAGCGGGGGCTCCTACGAGCAGTACTTC. This gives the protein CASSTSSSGGSYEQYF.

The V gene is TRBV7-2, the J gene TRBJ2-1, with 7 bases fitting TRBD2. This CDR3 region has 16 residues. Trimming removed 0 bases from V and 6 bases from J; junction bases left unmatched: 8. Per germline, CDR1 SGHTA and CDR2 FQGNSA. CDR3 nucleotide sequence: TGTGCCAGCAGCTTAGCTGGCCTAGCGGTGGGCAATGAGCAGTTCTTC. This gives the protein CASSLAGLAVGNEQFF.

This chain connects TRBV27 to TRBJ2-3; D call uncertain. CDR1 and CDR2 (germline): MNHEY, SMNVEV (reference sequence). This CDR3 is 14 amino acids long. Trimming removed 5 bases from V and 0 bases from J, with 9 bases in between. CDR3 coding DNA: TGTGCCAGCAGTCCATCGGAGAGCACAGATACGCAGTATTTT. Its protein is CASSPSESTDTQYF.

V gene TRBV19 combines with J gene TRBJ1-3, with 7 bases that match TRBD1. The CDR3 is made up of 16 amino acids. Germline V CDR1 and CDR2: LNHDA, SQIVND (reference sequence). Trimming took 5 bases from V and 4 from J; bases not matched to a gene: 11. CDR3 residues: CASSARKQGDGNTIYF. The CDR3 DNA reads as TGTGCCAGTAGTGCGCGTAAGCAGGGGGACGGAAACACCATATATTTT.

This clone was detected only a few times. The chain uses TRBV7-9 and TRBJ2-2; TRBD1 aligns across 11 bases. This CDR3 is built from 16 residues. The germline V gene has CDR1 SEHNR and CDR2 FQNEAQ (reference sequence). Unmatched junction bases numbered 10, after V lost 4 bases and J lost 9 bases. CDR3 sequence reads: CASSSSGTGGSRELFF. CDR3 DNA sequence: TGTGCCAGCAGCTCCTCCGGGACAGGGGGATCGCGGGAGCTGTTTTTT.

The chain combines TRBV7-3 with TRBJ2-7; D ambiguous. CDR1 SGHTA and CDR2 FQGTGA come from the germline V gene. V gave up 4 bases and J gave up 3 bases, with 10 bases separating them. The CDR3 is 13 residues long. CDR3 DNA sequence: TGTGCCAGCAGCTCCCAGAGCGACTACGAGCAGTACTTC. This encodes CASSSQSDYEQYF.

This chain connects TRBV4-3 to TRBJ1-1; 10 nucleotides align to TRBD1. J gave up 3 bases and V 3 bases, and 4 bases lay outside the gene matches. This CDR3 has 15 residues. Germline V gene sequence: CDR1 LGHNA, CDR2 YSLEER. The CDR3: CASSHFGTGDTEAFF. In DNA form, the CDR3 reads TGCGCCAGCAGCCACTTCGGGACAGGGGACACTGAAGCTTTCTTT.

V is TRBV28 and J is TRBJ1-3; tentative D call: TRBD1 (6 bases). CDR3 length: 15 residues. The V end lost 6 bases, the J end lost 0 bases, and 12 bases lay between the germline ends. The germline gives CDR1 MDHEN, CDR2 SYDVKM. The CDR3 coding sequence is TGTGCCAGCAGAACCGGACAGTTCTCTGGAAACACCATATATTTT. This codes for CASRTGQFSGNTIYF.

This clone showed up just a few times. This sequence joins TRBV27 and TRBJ2-3, with 7 positions matching TRBD1. Looked up from germline, CDR1 is MNHEY and CDR2 is SMNVEV (reference sequence). CDR3 length: 15 residues. V gave up 6 bases and J gave up 7 bases; unmatched junction bases: 13. The DNA for the CDR3 is TGTGCCAGCAGCCCCCTAGGGGGCCTCTCCCATACGCAGTATTTT. This gives the protein CASSPLGGLSHTQYF.

The CDR3: CASSLAIGAGEQYV. CDR3 DNA: TGTGCCAGCAGCTTAGCTATAGGGGCTGGCGAGCAGTACGTC. The chain has TRBV5-5 and TRBJ2-7; a weak D match, TRBD1 (5 bases). V lost 2 bases and J lost 6, with 15 bases in between. Per the germline V gene, CDR1 is SGHKS and CDR2 is YYEKEE (reference sequence). CDR3 length: 14 amino acids.

The V call is TRBV4-3, the J call TRBJ2-2; a possible D gene is TRBD2 (6 bases). CDR1 is LGHNA and CDR2 is YSLEER in the germline V gene. This CDR3 region has 18 residues. Trimming took off 2 bases at V and 1 base at J, with 17 bases between the two ends. The CDR3 loop is CASSQKVVGRGNTGELFF. DNA of the CDR3: TGCGCCAGCAGCCAAAAAGTGGTGGGGCGGGGGAACACCGGGGAGCTGTTTTTT.

The table lists this clone with a count of one. In the same sample, other DNA sequences code for this CDR3. This chain uses TRBV2 with TRBJ1-1, with unresolved D. CDR1 is SNHLY, CDR2 FYNNEI, per germline. V was pared by 7 bases and J by 2 bases, with 8 bases between. The CDR3 loop spans 12 amino acids. CDR3 in DNA: TGTGCCAGCACGCCAGGAAACACTGAAGCTTTCTTT. Protein: CASTPGNTEAFF.

The chain recombines TRBV29-1 with TRBJ2-2; 8 positions match TRBD1. This CDR3 region has 12 residues. Germline trimming cut 6 bases from V and 7 bases from J; bases unmatched to any gene: 4. Germline values: CDR1 SQVTM, CDR2 ANQGSEA. DNA of the CDR3: TGCAGCGTAGGACAGGGCGTCGGGGAGCTGTTTTTT. This codes for CSVGQGVGELFF.

This clone has only a few counts. V gene TRBV27 combines with J gene TRBJ1-1, with D uncertain. V lost 3 bases, J lost 9 bases, and 14 bases lay in between. The germline CDR1 and CDR2 sequences are MNHEY and SMNVEV (reference sequence). CDR3 length: 13 amino acids. CDR3 in DNA: TGTGCCAGCAGTTTCTTACCCGACTCTAAAGCTTTCTTT. Protein product: CASSFLPDSKAFF.

This chain connects TRBV5-1 to TRBJ2-7, with TRBD1 identical over 7 bases. From germline, CDR1 is SGHRS and CDR2 YFSETQ. The CDR3 is made up of 15 amino acids. The J segment lost 5 bases and the V segment lost 4 bases, leaving 12 bases of the junction unmatched. CDR3: CASSRQGLSMDEQYF. The CDR3 region has the DNA TGCGCCAGCAGCAGACAGGGCCTTTCGATGGACGAGCAGTACTTC. Supplemented by reference TRBV5-1 and TRBJ2-7, the full variable domain reads KAGVTQTPRYLIKTRGQQVTLSCSPISGHRSVSWYQQTPGQGLQFLFEYFSETQRNKGNFPGRFSGRQFSNSRSEMNVSTLELGDSALYLCASSRQGLSMDEQYFGPGTRLTVT.

This clone was found a few times. This chain connects TRBV19 to TRBJ1-2; D remains ambiguous. This CDR3 region has 12 residues. V was cut by 4 bases and J by 4 bases, with 7 bases left in between. Germline V lookup: CDR1 LNHDA, CDR2 SQIVND (reference sequence). CDR3 DNA sequence: TGTGCCAGTAGTAACGAGGGCTATGGCTACACCTTC. This gives the protein CASSNEGYGYTF.

This sequence joins TRBV5-4 and TRBJ2-3; no clear D. Per germline, CDR1 SGHNT and CDR2 YYREEE (reference sequence). This CDR3 contains 11 residues. V was shortened by 0 bases and J by 7 bases, with 3 bases between the two germline ends. This chain's CDR3 is CASSLDNTQYF. Written as DNA, the CDR3 is TGTGCCAGCAGCTTGGACAATACGCAGTATTTT. Based on the CDR3 plus reference TRBV5-4 and TRBJ2-3, the full variable domain is ETGVTQSPTHLIKTRGQQVTLRCSSQSGHNTVSWYQQALGQGPQFIFQYYREEENGRGNFPPRFSGLQFPNYSSELNVNALELDDSALYLCASSLDNTQYFGPGTRLTVL.

The sample holds one count of this clone. V is TRBV6-1 and J is TRBJ2-3; TRBD1 might be the D (6 bases). This CDR3 has 14 amino acids. Trimming cost V 3 bases and J 2 bases, with 9 bases left between them. Germline CDR1 and CDR2: MNHNS and SASEGT. The CDR3: CASSDRGPTDTQYF. CDR3 DNA: TGTGCCAGCAGTGACAGGGGACCCACAGATACGCAGTATTTT.

This sequence joins TRBV30 and TRBJ2-6; no definite D call. This CDR3 comprises 16 residues. V shed 2 bases and J shed 0 bases, with 11 bases lying between them. Germline-derived CDR1 and CDR2 are GTSNPN and SVGIG (reference sequence). The CDR3, as DNA: TGTGCCTGGAGTATATCAAGGAGCTCTGGGGCCAACGTCCTGACTTTC. It encodes CAWSISRSSGANVLTF.

V and J are TRBV5-1 and TRBJ1-2; D possibly corresponds to TRBD1 (5 bases). The V gene lost 4 bases and the J gene lost 1 base, with 17 bases spanning the gap. Germline CDR1 and CDR2: SGHRS and YFSETQ. The CDR3 contains 16 residues. Here the CDR3 DNA reads TGCGCCAGCAGCCTCGACAGCGGGTTGTATAACTATGGCTACACCTTC. Amino acids: CASSLDSGLYNYGYTF. The full variable domain, completed using reference TRBV5-1 and TRBJ1-2, is KAGVTQTPRYLIKTRGQQVTLSCSPISGHRSVSWYQQTPGQGLQFLFEYFSETQRNKGNFPGRFSGRQFSNSRSEMNVSTLELGDSALYLCASSLDSGLYNYGYTFGSGTRLTVV.